These 4 T cell receptor beta chains were sequenced from one sample in a study of cytomegalovirus exposure and HLA in healthy donors. Both 60 Vbeta primers and 13 Jbeta primers went into the PCR. The repertoire was sequenced with immunoSEQ multiplex PCR; TCRdb's copy has only in-frame clones and lacks some. Its listing shows about 54,000 clones. The sequenced material came from PBMCs. These receptor sequences come from a woman between 40 and 55 years old in good health and CMV-seronegative.

This CDR3 reads CASRQRGTGELFF. For the CDR3, the DNA is TGTGCCAGCAGACAGCGGGGTACCGGGGAGCTGTTTTTT. The rearrangement joins TRBV6-6 to TRBJ2-2, with TRBD2 matching 7 bases. The CDR3 contains 13 residues. Looked up from germline, CDR1 is MNHNY and CDR2 is SVGAGI (reference sequence). V shed 6 bases, J shed 5 bases, and the junction held 3 bases outside the gene matches.

The chain is built from TRBV28 and TRBJ1-5; a weak D match, TRBD1 (6 bases). Germline V lookup: CDR1 MDHEN, CDR2 SYDVKM. The CDR3 has 16 amino acids. With 5 bases removed from V and 4 bases from J, the gap between germline ends came to 18 bases. The CDR3 is CASSVERDTRNQPQHF. Written as DNA, the CDR3 is TGTGCCAGCAGTGTCGAACGGGACACCCGAAATCAGCCCCAGCATTTT.

The genes are TRBV9 and TRBJ2-1; TRBD2 aligns across 8 bases. This CDR3 spans 19 amino acids. From germline, CDR1 is SGDLS and CDR2 YYNGEE. V gave up 3 bases and J gave up 4 bases; unmatched junction bases: 18. CDR3 sequence: CASSGGIVRSTSGYNEQFF. Here the CDR3 DNA reads TGTGCCAGCAGCGGGGGGATAGTTAGGTCCACTAGCGGTTACAATGAGCAGTTCTTC.

This sequence joins TRBV5-1 and TRBJ2-7; 10 bases align to TRBD2. CDR1 is SGHRS and CDR2 is YFSETQ in the germline V gene. The J segment lost 2 bases and the V segment lost 1 base, leaving 6 bases of the junction unmatched. The CDR3 runs 16 residues. CDR3 in DNA: TGCGCCAGCAGCTTGAAGCTAGCGGGGGCCGCCTACGAGCAGTACTTC. Amino acid sequence: CASSLKLAGAAYEQYF.